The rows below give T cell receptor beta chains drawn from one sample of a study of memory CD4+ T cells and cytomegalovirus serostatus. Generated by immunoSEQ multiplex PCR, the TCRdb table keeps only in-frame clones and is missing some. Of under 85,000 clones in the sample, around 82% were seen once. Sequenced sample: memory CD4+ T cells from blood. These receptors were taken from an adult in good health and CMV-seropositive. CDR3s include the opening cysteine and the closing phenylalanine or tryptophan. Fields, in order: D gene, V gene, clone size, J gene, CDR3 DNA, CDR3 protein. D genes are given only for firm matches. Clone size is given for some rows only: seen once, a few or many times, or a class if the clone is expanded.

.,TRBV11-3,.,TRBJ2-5,TGTGCCAGCAGGCAAGGGGGGGGTGGAGAGACCCAGTACTTC,CASRQGGGGETQYF
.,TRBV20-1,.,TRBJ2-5,TGCAGTGCCCGGCGATCGGAGACCCAGTACTTC,CSARRSETQYF
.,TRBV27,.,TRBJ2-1,TGTGCCAGCAGGTCATGGGATGCTAAGGAGCAGTTCTTC,CASRSWDAKEQFF
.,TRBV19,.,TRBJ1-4,TGTGCCAGTAGTATCCCAGCACACTCTAATGAAAAACTGTTTTTT,CASSIPAHSNEKLFF
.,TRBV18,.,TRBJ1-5,TGTGCCAGCTCGTCGACAGCAAATAGCAATCAGCCCCAGCATTTT,CASSSTANSNQPQHF
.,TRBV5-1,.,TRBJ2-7,TGCGCCAGCAGCCCCAACGGCGGGGACTGGATTTACGAGCAGTACTTC,CASSPNGGDWIYEQYF
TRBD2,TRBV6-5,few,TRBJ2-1,TGTGCCAGCAGTTCTCAGACTAGCGGGAGCCCGCAGTTCTTC,CASSSQTSGSPQFF
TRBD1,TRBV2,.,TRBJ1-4,TGTGCCAGCAGTGAGGACAGGGGTGGGGAAAAACTGTTTTTT,CASSEDRGGEKLFF
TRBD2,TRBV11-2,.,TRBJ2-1,TGTGCCAGCAGCTTAGCCCTGAGGCTAGCGGTGCAGTTCTTC,CASSLALRLAVQFF
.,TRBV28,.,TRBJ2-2,TGTGCCAGCAGGACATATTCGAACACCGGGGAGCTGTTTTTT,CASRTYSNTGELFF
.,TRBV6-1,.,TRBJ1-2,TGTGCCGGAGATGAACAGGGTTCGCGAGGCTACACCTTC,CAGDEQGSRGYTF
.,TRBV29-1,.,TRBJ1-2,TGCAGCGCCGGACAGACCAACTATGGCTACACCTTC,CSAGQTNYGYTF
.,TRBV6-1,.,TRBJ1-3,TGTGCCAGCCTTAACGATCAGGTCTCTGGAAACACCATATATTTT,CASLNDQVSGNTIYF
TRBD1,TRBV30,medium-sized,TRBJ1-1,TGTGCCTGGGGCAGGGGGCCGGTCACTGAAGCTTTCTTT,CAWGRGPVTEAFF
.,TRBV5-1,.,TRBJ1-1,TGCGCCAGCAGCTTGTTGGGTTATAAAGCTTTCTTT,CASSLLGYKAFF
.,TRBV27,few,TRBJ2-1,TGTGCCAGCAGTTTTACCCCGGGCCCCGGGGGGCTCAATGAGCAGTTCTTC,CASSFTPGPGGLNEQFF
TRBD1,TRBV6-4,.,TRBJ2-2,TGTGCCAGCGCCCGGGACAGGGCAGGATCCGGGGAGCTGTTTTTT,CASARDRAGSGELFF
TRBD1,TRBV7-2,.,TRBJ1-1,TGTGCCAGCAGCACCAGGGGGCGGGACACTGAAGCTTTCTTT,CASSTRGRDTEAFF
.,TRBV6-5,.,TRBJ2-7,TGTGCCAGCAGTTACAGAAAATACTCCTACGAGCAGTACTTC,CASSYRKYSYEQYF
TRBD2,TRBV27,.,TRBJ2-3,TGTGCCAGCAGTTCACCTCGGACTAGCGGCACAGATACGCAGTATTTT,CASSSPRTSGTDTQYF
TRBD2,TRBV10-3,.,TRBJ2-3,TGTGCCATCAAAAGCGGGACGGCTGGTCGGACTTCCTTCACAGATACGCAGTATTTT,CAIKSGTAGRTSFTDTQYF
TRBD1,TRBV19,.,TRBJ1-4,TGTGCCAGTAGTATCTACCAGGGGGCCGGATCTAATGAAAAACTGTTTTTT,CASSIYQGAGSNEKLFF
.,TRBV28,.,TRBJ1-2,TGTGCCAGCAGTACTTCAGGGGAGCCCTATGGCTACACCTTC,CASSTSGEPYGYTF
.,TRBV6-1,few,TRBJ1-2,TGTGCCAGCAGTGAACAGGAACTCGCTAACTATGGCTACACCTTC,CASSEQELANYGYTF
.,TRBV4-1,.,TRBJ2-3,TGCGCCAGCAGCCAAGGTTGGGGGGGGGCCGATGATACGCAGTATTTT,CASSQGWGGADDTQYF
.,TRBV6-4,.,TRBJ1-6,TGTGCCAGCAGTGACGGGGTACGATCACCCCTCCACTTT,CASSDGVRSPLHF
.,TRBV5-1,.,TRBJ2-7,TGCGCCAGCAGCTCCCCTACGGGGGGACAGATCGAGCAGTACTTC,CASSSPTGGQIEQYF
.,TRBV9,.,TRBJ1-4,TGTGCCAGCAGCGCACAACAGGGCTCGGGTGAAAAACTGTTTTTT,CASSAQQGSGEKLFF
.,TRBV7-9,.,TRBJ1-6,TGTGCCAGCACACAGGGCTTAGGGACCGGTGGATCACCCCTCCACTTT,CASTQGLGTGGSPLHF
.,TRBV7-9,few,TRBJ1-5,TGTGCCAGCAGCTTAAGGGGTCAGCCCCAGCATTTT,CASSLRGQPQHF
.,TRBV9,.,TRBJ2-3,TGTGCCAGCAGTAAAACCCCGGGTGGGGCAGATACGCAGTATTTT,CASSKTPGGADTQYF